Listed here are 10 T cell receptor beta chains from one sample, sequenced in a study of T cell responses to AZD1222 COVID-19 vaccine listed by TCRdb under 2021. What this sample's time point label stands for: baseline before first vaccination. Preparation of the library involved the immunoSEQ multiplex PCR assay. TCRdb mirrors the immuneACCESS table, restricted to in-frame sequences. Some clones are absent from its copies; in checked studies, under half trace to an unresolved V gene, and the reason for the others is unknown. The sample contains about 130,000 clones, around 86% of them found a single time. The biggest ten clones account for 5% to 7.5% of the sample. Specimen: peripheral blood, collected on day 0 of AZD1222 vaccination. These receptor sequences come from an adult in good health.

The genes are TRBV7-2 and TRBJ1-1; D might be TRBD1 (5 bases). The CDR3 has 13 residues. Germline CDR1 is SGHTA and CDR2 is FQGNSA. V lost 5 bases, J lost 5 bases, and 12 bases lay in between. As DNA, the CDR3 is TGTGCCAGCAGCGTATTTGAGGGGACTGAAGCTTTCTTT. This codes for CASSVFEGTEAFF.

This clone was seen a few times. The CDR3 loop reads CASSSPDRLSGNTIYF. The CDR3 nucleotides read TGTGCCAGCAGTTCCCCCGACAGGTTGTCTGGAAACACCATATATTTT. The chain is built from TRBV28 and TRBJ1-3, with a tentative D call TRBD1 (6 bases). V lost 4 bases, J lost 1 base, and 14 bases lay in between. In germline, CDR1 is MDHEN, CDR2 SYDVKM. CDR3 length: 16 amino acids.

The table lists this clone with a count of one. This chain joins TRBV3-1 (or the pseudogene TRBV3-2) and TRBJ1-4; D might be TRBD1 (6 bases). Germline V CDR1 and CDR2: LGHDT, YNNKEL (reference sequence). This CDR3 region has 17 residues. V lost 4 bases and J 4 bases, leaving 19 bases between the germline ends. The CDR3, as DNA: TGTGCCAGCAGCCCTACCCGATACAGGGCAGTTAATGAAAAACTGTTTTTT. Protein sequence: CASSPTRYRAVNEKLFF.

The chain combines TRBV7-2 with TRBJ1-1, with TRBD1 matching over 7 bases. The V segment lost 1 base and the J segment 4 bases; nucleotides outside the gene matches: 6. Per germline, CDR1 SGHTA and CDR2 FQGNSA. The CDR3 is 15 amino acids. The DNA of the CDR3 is TGTGCCAGCAGCTTAGAGCCAGGGGGAATCACTGAAGCTTTCTTT. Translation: CASSLEPGGITEAFF.

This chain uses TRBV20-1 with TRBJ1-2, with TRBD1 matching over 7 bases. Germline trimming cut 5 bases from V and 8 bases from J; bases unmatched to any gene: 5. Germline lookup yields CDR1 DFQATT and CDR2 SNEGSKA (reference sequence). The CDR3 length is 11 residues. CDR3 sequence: CSAGTARGYTF. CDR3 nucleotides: TGCAGTGCTGGGACAGCTCGCGGCTACACCTTC.

The chain's CDR3 is CASSIRFPETQYF. Written as DNA, the CDR3 is TGTGCCAGTAGTATCAGGTTTCCAGAGACCCAGTACTTC. The chain couples TRBV19 to TRBJ2-5, with D hard to call. The CDR3 is made up of 13 amino acids. V was shortened by 3 bases and J by 4 bases, with 9 bases between the two germline ends. Germline CDR1 LNHDA, CDR2 SQIVND (reference sequence).

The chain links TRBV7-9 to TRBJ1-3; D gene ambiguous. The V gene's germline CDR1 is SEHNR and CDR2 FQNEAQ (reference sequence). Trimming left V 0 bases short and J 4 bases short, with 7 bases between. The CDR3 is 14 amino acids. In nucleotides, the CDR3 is TGTGCCAGCAGCTTAGCCTTAATCGGAAACACCATATATTTT. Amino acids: CASSLALIGNTIYF.

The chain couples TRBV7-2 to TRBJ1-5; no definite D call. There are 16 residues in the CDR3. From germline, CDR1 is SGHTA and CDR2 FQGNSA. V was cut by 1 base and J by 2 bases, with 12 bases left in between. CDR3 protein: CASSLVAHGGNQPQHF. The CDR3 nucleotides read TGTGCCAGCAGCTTAGTGGCGCACGGAGGCAATCAGCCCCAGCATTTT.

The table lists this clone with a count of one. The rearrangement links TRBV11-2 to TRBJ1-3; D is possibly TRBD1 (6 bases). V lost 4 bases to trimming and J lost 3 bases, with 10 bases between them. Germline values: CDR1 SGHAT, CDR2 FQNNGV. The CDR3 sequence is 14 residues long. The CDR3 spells CASSWTESGNTIYF. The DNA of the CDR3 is TGTGCCAGCAGCTGGACAGAGAGTGGAAACACCATATATTTT. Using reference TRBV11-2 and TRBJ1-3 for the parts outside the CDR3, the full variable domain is EAGVAQSPRYKIIEKRQSVAFWCNPISGHATLYWYQQILGQGPKLLIQFQNNGVVDDSQLPKDRFSAERLKGVDSTLKIQPAKLEDSAVYLCASSWTESGNTIYFGEGSWLTVV.

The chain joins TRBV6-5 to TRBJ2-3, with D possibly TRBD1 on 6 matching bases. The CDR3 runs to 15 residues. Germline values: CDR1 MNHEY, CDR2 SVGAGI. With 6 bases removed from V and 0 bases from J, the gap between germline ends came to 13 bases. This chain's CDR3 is CASRPPTGSTDTQYF. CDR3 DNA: TGTGCCAGCAGACCTCCCACAGGGAGCACAGATACGCAGTATTTT.